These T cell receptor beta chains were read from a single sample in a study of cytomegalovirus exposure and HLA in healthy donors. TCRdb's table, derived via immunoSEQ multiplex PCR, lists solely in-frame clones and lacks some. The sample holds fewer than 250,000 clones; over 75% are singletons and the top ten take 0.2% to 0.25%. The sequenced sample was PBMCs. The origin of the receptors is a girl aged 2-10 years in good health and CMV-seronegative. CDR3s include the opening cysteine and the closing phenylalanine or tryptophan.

CDR3aa: CASSEYGTGGDQPQHF; v_gene: TRBV6-1
CDR3aa: CASSESAGERTEAFF; v_gene: TRBV6-4
CDR3aa: CAISTHSGLTDTQYF; v_gene: TRBV10-3
CDR3aa: CASRTSPGELFF; v_gene: TRBV2
CDR3aa: CASRGTDATNEKLFF; v_gene: TRBV19
CDR3aa: CSVVVGSMNTEAFF; v_gene: TRBV29-1
CDR3aa: CASSDTDTEAFF; v_gene: TRBV10-1
CDR3aa: CASSSTGVNEKLFF; v_gene: TRBV7-9
CDR3aa: CASRSSGGPYNEQFF; v_gene: TRBV7-9
CDR3aa: CASSLRTATNYGYTF; v_gene: TRBV6-5
CDR3aa: CSVIRDRGPDEQFF; v_gene: TRBV29-1
CDR3aa: CASSLVKRGFYNEQFF; v_gene: TRBV11-2
CDR3aa: CASSEGTGGLGWTEAFF; v_gene: TRBV13
CDR3aa: CASSNQGAHEKLFF; v_gene: TRBV19
CDR3aa: CASSLAVSTGELFF; v_gene: TRBV5-6
CDR3aa: CASSLAPNTVRETQYF; v_gene: TRBV7-9
CDR3aa: CASSAGRAYEQYF; v_gene: TRBV9
CDR3aa: CASSPPSVPAQYF; v_gene: TRBV18
CDR3aa: CASSLGTGNYGYTF; v_gene: TRBV11-2
CDR3aa: CASSSYTGFPGELFF; v_gene: TRBV27
CDR3aa: CASRGGRGFYGYTF; v_gene: TRBV19
CDR3aa: CASSFSAGTDTQYF; v_gene: TRBV7-9
CDR3aa: CASSYGVAGSTDTQYF; v_gene: TRBV6-5
CDR3aa: CASSFATIYYEQYF; v_gene: TRBV5-6
CDR3aa: CASSEARLTDTQYF; v_gene: TRBV6-1
CDR3aa: CASSEGRGRLGTQHF; v_gene: TRBV6-1
CDR3aa: CSVAISGANVLTF; v_gene: TRBV29-1
CDR3aa: CALERGAGGNTIYF; v_gene: TRBV30
CDR3aa: CASSLDAGVNTEAFF; v_gene: TRBV5-1
CDR3aa: CASSYGAGGSLYEQYF; v_gene: TRBV6-5
CDR3aa: CASSLGPLAGGNYEQYF; v_gene: TRBV5-4
CDR3aa: CASSYSPGDSTDTQYF; v_gene: TRBV6-5
CDR3aa: CASSLEGVGNEQFF; v_gene: TRBV5-6
CDR3aa: CASSLRGQGNRTEAFF; v_gene: TRBV27
CDR3aa: CASSQDKGTSGGAAETQYF; v_gene: TRBV4-1
CDR3aa: CASRTTFPGQNTDTQYF; v_gene: TRBV19
CDR3aa: CASSSNGLAGRSSYEQYF; v_gene: TRBV5-1
CDR3aa: CASVSRVNTEAFF; v_gene: TRBV30
CDR3aa: CASTGRGGETQYF; v_gene: TRBV6-1
CDR3aa: CASSRGQNTEAFF; v_gene: TRBV11-3
CDR3aa: CASHNPNTDTQYF; v_gene: TRBV2
CDR3aa: CASSQDWPPGETYEQYF; v_gene: TRBV4-2
CDR3aa: CASSRRGGREETQYF; v_gene: TRBV4-1
CDR3aa: CASSVTAYEQYF; v_gene: TRBV2
CDR3aa: CASSIEARQGRGGASDTQYF; v_gene: TRBV19
CDR3aa: CASSGQRQETQYF; v_gene: TRBV5-4
CDR3aa: CASSLDATEAFF; v_gene: TRBV5-4
CDR3aa: CASSEQGSSGNTIYF; v_gene: TRBV6-1
CDR3aa: CATRSAGLYEQYF; v_gene: TRBV19
CDR3aa: CASSARGGTGADTQYF; v_gene: TRBV5-1
CDR3aa: CASSLASGGEDGYTF; v_gene: TRBV5-1
CDR3aa: CASISGPTYTYEQYF; v_gene: TRBV13
CDR3aa: CASSPGDRPLGPQHF; v_gene: TRBV5-1
CDR3aa: CASRERQGFTDTQYF; v_gene: TRBV19
CDR3aa: CASRDDRGDTGELFF; v_gene: TRBV5-4
CDR3aa: CASSLLSRGAYEQYF; v_gene: TRBV5-4
CDR3aa: CASSMVGEGSYEQYF; v_gene: TRBV19